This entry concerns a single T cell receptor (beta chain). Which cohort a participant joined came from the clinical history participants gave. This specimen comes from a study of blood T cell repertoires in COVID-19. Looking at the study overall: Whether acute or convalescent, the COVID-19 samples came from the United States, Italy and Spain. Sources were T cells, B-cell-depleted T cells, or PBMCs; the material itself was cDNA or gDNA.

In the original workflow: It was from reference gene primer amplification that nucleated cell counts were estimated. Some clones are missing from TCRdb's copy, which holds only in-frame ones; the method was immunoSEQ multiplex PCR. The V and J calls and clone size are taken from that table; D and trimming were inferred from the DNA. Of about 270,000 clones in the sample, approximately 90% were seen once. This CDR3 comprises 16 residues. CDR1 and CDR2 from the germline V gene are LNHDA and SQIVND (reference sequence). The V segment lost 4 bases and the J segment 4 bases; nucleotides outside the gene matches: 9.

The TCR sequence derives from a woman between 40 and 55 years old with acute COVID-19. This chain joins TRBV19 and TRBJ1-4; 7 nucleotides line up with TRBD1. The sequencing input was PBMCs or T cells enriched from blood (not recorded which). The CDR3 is CASSNLAQGYNEKLFF. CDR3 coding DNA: TGTGCCAGTAGTAACCTCGCACAGGGGTATAATGAAAAACTGTTTTTT.